The rows below give T cell receptor beta chains drawn from one sample of a study of regulatory T cells in long-lasting Graves disease. Each CDR3 protein gets one entry after TCRdb re-called the multiplex PCR reads with MiXCR. The sample yields roughly 500,000 distinct CDR3 sequences, 13% seen once. This sample was also put to use in a study of T cells in Graves' hyperthyroidism and ophthalmopathy.

The sample consisted of peripheral blood mononuclear cells (PBMCs), taken at new diagnosis, from a patient treated with antithyroid drugs. These receptors originate from a man aged 25 to 40 with Graves disease. Each CDR3 is given with its conserved first and last residue. A D gene is named only where the DNA matches it firmly. Rows may omit the clone size; those that give it use once, few, many or a size class.

V	D	size	J	DNA	CDR3
TRBV2	TRBD1	many	TRBJ2-2	TGTGCCAGCAGTGAAGACCCTTTGAGACAGGGAAAGAACACCGGGGAGCTGTTTTTT	CASSEDPLRQGKNTGELFF
TRBV2	TRBD2	NA	TRBJ2-1	TGTGCCAGCAGTCAGGTCCGACTAGCGGGAGACAATGAGCAGTTCTTC	CASSQVRLAGDNEQFF
TRBV11-1	NA	NA	TRBJ2-1	TGTGCCAGCAGCTTAGAAGGGTACCCCTCCAATGAGCAGTTCTTC	CASSLEGYPSNEQFF
TRBV24-1	NA	few	TRBJ2-1	TGTGCCACCAGTGACCCTCAGGGGAAAAATGAGCAGTTCTTC	CATSDPQGKNEQFF
TRBV14	NA	NA	TRBJ2-7	TGTGCCAGCAGCCAAGCTTACCGACAGGTACAGTACTTC	CASSQAYRQVQYF
TRBV12-3/TRBV12-4	NA	many	TRBJ2-5	TGTGCCAGCAGCGACCACCCGAGAACCCAGTACTTC	CASSDHPRTQYF
TRBV29-1	TRBD1	NA	TRBJ1-4	TGCAGCGTTGGGGACAGGGGGCTAGAAAAACTGTTTTTT	CSVGDRGLEKLFF
TRBV3-1	NA	many	TRBJ1-1	TGTGCCAGCAGCCCCAATGGACGGGAAGCTTTCTTT	CASSPNGREAFF
TRBV5-5	TRBD2	few	TRBJ2-1	TGTGCCAGCAGCTTGGCCCTAGCGGACTACAATGAGCAGTTCTTC	CASSLALADYNEQFF
TRBV10-2	NA	many	TRBJ2-5	TGCGCCAGCAGGGCCAGGGGAGGAGGGGAGACCCAGTACTTC	CASRARGGGETQYF
TRBV19	TRBD2	NA	TRBJ2-1	TGTGCCAGTAGTATAGAACCACTAGCGGGGGCCTACAATGAGCAGTTCTTC	CASSIEPLAGAYNEQFF
TRBV5-1	TRBD2	few	TRBJ2-7	TGCGCCAGCAGCTTGGGTGGCGGGGGACTCTACGAGCAGTACTTC	CASSLGGGGLYEQYF